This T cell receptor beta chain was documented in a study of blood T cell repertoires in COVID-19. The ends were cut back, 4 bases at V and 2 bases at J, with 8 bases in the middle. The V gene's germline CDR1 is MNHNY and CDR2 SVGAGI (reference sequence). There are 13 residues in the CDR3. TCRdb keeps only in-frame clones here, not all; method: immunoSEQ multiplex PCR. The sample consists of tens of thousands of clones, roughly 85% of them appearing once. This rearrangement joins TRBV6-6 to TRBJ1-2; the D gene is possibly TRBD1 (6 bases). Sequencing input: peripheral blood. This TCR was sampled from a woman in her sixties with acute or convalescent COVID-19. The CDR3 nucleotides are TGTGCCAGCAGTTCGCAGGGGAACTATGGCTACACCTTC. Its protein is CASSSQGNYGYTF.